This T cell receptor (beta chain) was found in a study of glioma-infiltrating T cells. The study's findings and limits: Tissue-blood divergence was below expectation in non-neoplastic patients, above in gliomas.

Using RNA template, CDR3s of TCR alpha and beta were amplified with iRepertoire arm-PCR. Input was roughly 95-450 ng of tissue mRNA or PBMC total RNA. TCRdb re-called the multiplex PCR reads with MiXCR, one entry per CDR3 protein. The table records around 90,000 distinct CDR3 sequences, around 40% of them present only once. Germline CDR1 KGHSH, CDR2 LQKENI. This CDR3 is built from 13 residues. With 1 base removed from V and 5 bases from J, the gap between germline ends came to 8 bases. There are many counts of this clonotype. Its antigen is not known. Sequenced input: glioma tissue, nonneoplastic brain tissue, or PBMCs (not recorded which). V is TRBV18 and J is TRBJ2-5; D is undetermined. The sequence was obtained from a human donor with low-grade glioma or glioblastoma, undergoing nonglioma brain surgery, or in good health (not recorded which). The CDR3 region is CASSPLVSETQYF. CDR3 sequence (DNA): TGTGCCAGCTCACCACTTGTTTCGGAGACCCAGTACTTC.